The 18 T cell receptor beta chains listed next were all sequenced from one sample in a study of blood T cell repertoires in COVID-19. Libraries were prepared by immunoSEQ multiplex PCR; TCRdb keeps only in-frame clonotypes and omits some of them. The data hold some 390,000 clones, with about 87% observed a single time. The material sequenced was peripheral blood. These receptors were collected from a woman aged 60-75 years with COVID-19, enrolled during active disease.

This clone has just one count. The chain uses TRBV28 and TRBJ2-7; TRBD2 matches 8 bases. Losses at the gene ends were 2 bases for V and 4 bases for J; bases not matched to a gene: 4. There are 14 residues in the CDR3. CDR1 and CDR2 (germline): MDHEN, SYDVKM. The CDR3 loop is CASSLPAGGYEQYF. The CDR3, as DNA: TGTGCCAGCAGTTTACCCGCGGGGGGTTACGAGCAGTACTTC.

The chain recombines TRBV28 with TRBJ1-5; tentatively, D is TRBD1 (5 bases). Germline CDR1 and CDR2: MDHEN and SYDVKM. CDR3 size: 16 residues. Between the trimmed V and J ends, which lost 10 bases and 0 bases, there was a span of 19 bases. In DNA, the CDR3 is TGTGCCACGGGGGTAGGCCATAACCTTAGCAATCAGCCCCAGCATTTT. Its translation is CATGVGHNLSNQPQHF. The entire variable domain, with the rest obtained from reference TRBV28 and TRBJ1-5, is as follows: DVKVTQSSRYLVKRTGEKVFLECVQDMDHENMFWYRQDPGLGLRLIYFSYDVKMKEKGDIPEGYSVSREKKERFSLILESASTNQTSMYLCATGVGHNLSNQPQHFGDGTRLSIL.

The chain is built from TRBV5-1 and TRBJ2-7; 7 bases map to TRBD2. The CDR3 spans 18 residues. J lost 3 bases, V lost 2 bases, and 17 bases had no gene match. Per the germline V gene, CDR1 is SGHRS and CDR2 is YFSETQ. The CDR3 region is CASSFGVRTREGIYEQYF. In DNA form, the CDR3 reads TGCGCCAGCAGCTTCGGAGTCCGGACCAGGGAGGGGATCTACGAGCAGTACTTC.

In nucleotides, the CDR3 is TGTGCCACCAGATCTTCAGGGCACCCCACAGATACGCAGTATTTT. This codes for CATRSSGHPTDTQYF. This sequence joins TRBV24-1 and TRBJ2-3; D is possibly TRBD1 (5 bases). This CDR3 comprises 15 residues. Per germline, CDR1 KGHDR and CDR2 SFDVKD. V lost 7 bases to trimming and J lost 2 bases, with 15 bases between them.

V is TRBV2 and J is TRBJ2-2; D perhaps matches TRBD2 (5 bases). The germline V gene encodes CDR1 SNHLY and CDR2 FYNNEI. Deletions cut 7 bases from V and 6 bases from J, with 9 bases between. The length of the CDR3 is 12 residues. CDR3 in amino acids: CASKGSPGELFF. CDR3 nucleotide sequence: TGTGCCAGCAAAGGGAGTCCCGGGGAGCTGTTTTTT.

This clone appeared once. DNA for the CDR3: TGTGCCATCAGGGGGTCCGACAGGGGGATTACCAATGAGCAGTTCTTC. Protein product: CAIRGSDRGITNEQFF. V usage is TRBV10-3 and J usage is TRBJ2-1; 9 bases agree with TRBD1. The CDR3 length is 16 residues. J gave up 6 bases and V 6 bases, and 12 bases lay outside the gene matches. Looked up from germline, CDR1 is ENHRY and CDR2 is SYGVKD.

The chain's CDR3 is CASSDSGRGRSGEKLFF. The CDR3 DNA follows: TGTGCCAGTAGCGATTCGGGCAGGGGGCGAAGTGGTGAAAAACTGTTTTTT. The J gene is TRBJ1-4, the V gene TRBV19, with 8 bases aligning to TRBD1. The ends lost 6 bases at V and 7 bases at J; junction bases unmatched: 16. The CDR3 has 17 amino acids. The germline V gene encodes CDR1 LNHDA and CDR2 SQIVND (reference sequence).

The V call is TRBV30, the J call TRBJ2-3, with 12 bases lining up with TRBD2. This CDR3 is 16 amino acids long. Per the germline V gene, CDR1 is GTSNPN and CDR2 is SVGIG (reference sequence). Trimming cost V 5 bases and J 2 bases; bases outside gene matches: 8. CDR3 bases: TGTGCCTGGTCCCTCGGACTAGCGGGATCCACAGATACGCAGTATTTT. Protein sequence: CAWSLGLAGSTDTQYF.

The chain employs TRBV14 and TRBJ2-5; perhaps TRBD2 as D (7 bases). The CDR3 runs to 15 residues. The germline V gene has CDR1 SGHDN and CDR2 FVKESK. V was clipped by 2 bases and J by 4 bases, with 14 bases between them. Here the CDR3 DNA reads TGTGCCAGCAGCCAAATGGGGGGGCGCAGAGAGACCCAGTACTTC. Its protein product is CASSQMGGRRETQYF. Complete variable domain (other parts from reference TRBV14 and TRBJ2-5): EAGVTQFPSHSVIEKGQTVTLRCDPISGHDNLYWYRRVMGKEIKFLLHFVKESKQDESGMPNNRFLAERTGGTYSTLKVQPAELEDSGVYFCASSQMGGRRETQYFGPGTRLLVL.

This chain connects TRBV5-1 to TRBJ2-1; weak D call: TRBD2 (5 bases). Trimming pared 8 bases from V and 0 bases from J, leaving 9 bases between. The CDR3 is 13 amino acids. Germline CDR1 is SGHRS and CDR2 is YFSETQ. The CDR3 reads CASRGGSYNEQFF. In nucleotides, the CDR3 is TGCGCCAGTCGGGGTGGCTCCTACAATGAGCAGTTCTTC. Full variable domain (remainder filled in from reference TRBV5-1 and TRBJ2-1): KAGVTQTPRYLIKTRGQQVTLSCSPISGHRSVSWYQQTPGQGLQFLFEYFSETQRNKGNFPGRFSGRQFSNSRSEMNVSTLELGDSALYLCASRGGSYNEQFFGPGTRLTVL.

The genes are TRBV2 and TRBJ1-1; D gene ambiguous. Germline assignment: CDR1 SNHLY and CDR2 FYNNEI. The V end was cut by 5 bases, the J end by 2 bases, with 3 bases between. CDR3 length: 11 amino acids. The chain's CDR3 is CASSPNTEAFF. In nucleotides, the CDR3 is TGTGCCAGCAGTCCTAACACTGAAGCTTTCTTT.

The chain carries TRBV28 and TRBJ2-1; 9 bases line up with TRBD1. The CDR3 totals 16 residues. The V segment lost 5 bases and the J segment 6 bases; nucleotides outside the gene matches: 11. Germline lookup yields CDR1 MDHEN and CDR2 SYDVKM. The CDR3 DNA follows: TGTGCCAGCAGTAGCAGGGACAGGGTTATGGGCAATGAGCAGTTCTTC. Protein product: CASSSRDRVMGNEQFF.

This clone occurred a few times. The V and J genes are TRBV4-1 and TRBJ2-1, with TRBD2 matching over 13 bases. CDR3 length: 16 residues. V shed 3 bases and J 5 bases; nucleotides not matched to a gene: 4. Germline CDR1 is MGHRA and CDR2 is YSYEKL. Here the CDR3 DNA reads TGCGCCAGCAGCCACAGACTAGCGGGGGGCCACAATGAGCAGTTCTTC. It encodes CASSHRLAGGHNEQFF.

The V and J genes are TRBV18 and TRBJ1-2; 8 bases match TRBD1. The CDR3 is 15 residues long. Germline values: CDR1 KGHSH, CDR2 LQKENI. V lost 4 bases, J lost 4 bases, and 8 bases stayed unmatched. DNA for the CDR3: TGTGCCAGCTCACTGACCGCAGGGGGCGGCTATGGCTACACCTTC. Its translation is CASSLTAGGGYGYTF.

The chain carries TRBV18 and TRBJ1-1; D is uncertain. This CDR3 region has 14 residues. V lost 3 bases and J 4 bases, leaving 12 bases between the germline ends. Germline CDR1 reads KGHSH; CDR2 reads LQKENI. CDR3 nucleotide sequence: TGTGCCAGCTCACCCCCTAACCCTTCCACTGAAGCTTTCTTT. Translation: CASSPPNPSTEAFF. The whole variable domain, filled in from reference TRBV18 and TRBJ1-1, reads NAGVMQNPRHLVRRRGQEARLRCSPMKGHSHVYWYRQLPEEGLKFMVYLQKENIIDESGMPKERFSAEFPKEGPSILRIQQVVRGDSAAYFCASSPPNPSTEAFFGQGTRLTVV.

This clone was observed once. The genes are TRBV5-1 and TRBJ1-1, with a possible D match to TRBD1 (5 bases). The CDR3 has 14 amino acids. V was shortened by 4 bases and J by 6 bases, with 16 bases between the two germline ends. Germline loops: CDR1 SGHRS, CDR2 YFSETQ. The DNA of the CDR3 is TGCGCCAGCAGCGCTGGGGCGGTCACCGCTGAAGCTTTCTTT. Protein sequence: CASSAGAVTAEAFF.

The chain combines TRBV7-3 with TRBJ2-3; D might be TRBD2 (7 bases). V dropped 2 bases and J dropped 2 bases, with 17 bases sitting between them. There are 17 residues in the CDR3. Germline values: CDR1 SGHTA, CDR2 FQGTGA. Here the CDR3 reads CASSLFPPGGSTDTQYF. CDR3 in DNA: TGTGCCAGCAGCTTATTTCCTCCGGGGGGCTCCACAGATACGCAGTATTTT.

The chain has TRBV2 and TRBJ1-2; D call uncertain. Looked up from germline, CDR1 is SNHLY and CDR2 is FYNNEI. The CDR3 loop spans 11 amino acids. Trimming took 8 bases from V and 1 from J, leaving 5 bases between them. The CDR3 reads CASSYNYGYTF. Written as DNA, the CDR3 is TGTGCCAGCTCCTATAACTATGGCTACACCTTC.